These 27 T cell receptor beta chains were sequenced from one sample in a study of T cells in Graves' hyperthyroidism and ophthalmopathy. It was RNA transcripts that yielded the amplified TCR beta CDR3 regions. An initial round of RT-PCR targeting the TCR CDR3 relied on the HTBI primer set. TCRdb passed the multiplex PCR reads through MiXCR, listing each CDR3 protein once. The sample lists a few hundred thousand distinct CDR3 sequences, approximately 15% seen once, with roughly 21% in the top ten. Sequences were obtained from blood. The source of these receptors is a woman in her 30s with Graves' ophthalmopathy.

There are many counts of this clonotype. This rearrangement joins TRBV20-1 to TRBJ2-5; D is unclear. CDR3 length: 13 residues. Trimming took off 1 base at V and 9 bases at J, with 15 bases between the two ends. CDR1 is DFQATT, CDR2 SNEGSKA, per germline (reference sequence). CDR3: CSARAAAVRSQYF. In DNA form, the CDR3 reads TGCAGTGCTAGAGCGGCTGCTGTTCGGTCCCAGTACTTC.

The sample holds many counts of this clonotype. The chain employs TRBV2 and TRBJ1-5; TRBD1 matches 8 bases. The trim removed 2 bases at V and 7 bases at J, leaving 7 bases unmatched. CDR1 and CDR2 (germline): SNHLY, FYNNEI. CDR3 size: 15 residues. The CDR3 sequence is CASSESRTGSQPQHF. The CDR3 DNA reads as TGTGCCAGCAGTGAATCCCGGACAGGGTCGCAGCCCCAGCATTTT.

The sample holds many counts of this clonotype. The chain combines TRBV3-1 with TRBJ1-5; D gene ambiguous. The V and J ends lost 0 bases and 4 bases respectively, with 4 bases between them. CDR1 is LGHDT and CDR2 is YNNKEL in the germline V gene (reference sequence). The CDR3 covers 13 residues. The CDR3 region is CASSQDINQPQHF. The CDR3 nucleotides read TGTGCCAGCAGCCAAGATATAAATCAGCCCCAGCATTTT.

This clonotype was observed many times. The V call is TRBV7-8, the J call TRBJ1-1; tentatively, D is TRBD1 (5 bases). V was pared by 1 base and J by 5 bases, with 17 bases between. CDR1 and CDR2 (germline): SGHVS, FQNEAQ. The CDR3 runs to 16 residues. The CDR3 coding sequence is TGTGCCAGCAGCTTAGGGGGGGGGGTGTCGGGTACTGAAGCTTTCTTT. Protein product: CASSLGGGVSGTEAFF.

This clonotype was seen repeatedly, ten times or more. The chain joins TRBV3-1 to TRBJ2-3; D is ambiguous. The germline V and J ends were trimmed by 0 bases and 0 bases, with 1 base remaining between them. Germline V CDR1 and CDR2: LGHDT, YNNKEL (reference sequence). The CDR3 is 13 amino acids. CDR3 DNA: TGTGCCAGCAGCCAAGACAGCACAGATACGCAGTATTTT. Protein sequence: CASSQDSTDTQYF.

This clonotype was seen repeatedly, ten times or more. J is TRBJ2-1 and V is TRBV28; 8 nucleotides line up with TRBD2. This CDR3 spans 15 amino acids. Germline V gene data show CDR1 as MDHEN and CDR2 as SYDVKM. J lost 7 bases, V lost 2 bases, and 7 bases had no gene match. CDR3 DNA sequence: TGTGCCAGCAGTTTACACGGGGGGGTAAGAAATGAGCAGTTCTTC. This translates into CASSLHGGVRNEQFF. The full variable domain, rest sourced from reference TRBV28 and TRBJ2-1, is DVKVTQSSRYLVKRTGEKVFLECVQDMDHENMFWYRQDPGLGLRLIYFSYDVKMKEKGDIPEGYSVSREKKERFSLILESASTNQTSMYLCASSLHGGVRNEQFFGPGTRLTVL.

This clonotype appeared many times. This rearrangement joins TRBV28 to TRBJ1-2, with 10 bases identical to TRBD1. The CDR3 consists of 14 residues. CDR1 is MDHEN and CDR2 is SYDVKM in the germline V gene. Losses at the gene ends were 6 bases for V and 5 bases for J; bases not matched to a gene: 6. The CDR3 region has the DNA TGTGCCAGCAGGGAGACAGGGGGCGCTTATGGCTACACCTTC. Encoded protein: CASRETGGAYGYTF.

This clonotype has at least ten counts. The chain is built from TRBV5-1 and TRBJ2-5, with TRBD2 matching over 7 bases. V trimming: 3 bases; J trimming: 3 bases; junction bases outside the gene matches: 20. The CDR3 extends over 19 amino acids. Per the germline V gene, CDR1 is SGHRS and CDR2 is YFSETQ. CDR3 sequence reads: CASSSEGLNLLVTKETQYF. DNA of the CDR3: TGCGCCAGCAGCTCCGAGGGACTAAACTTGCTCGTTACGAAAGAGACCCAGTACTTC.

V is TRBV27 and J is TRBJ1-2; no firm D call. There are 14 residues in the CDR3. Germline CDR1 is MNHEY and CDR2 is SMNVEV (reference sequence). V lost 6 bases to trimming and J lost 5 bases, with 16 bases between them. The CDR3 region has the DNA TGTGCCAGCAGCGAAAACCTAGTCAGATATGGCTACACCTTC. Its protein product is CASSENLVRYGYTF.

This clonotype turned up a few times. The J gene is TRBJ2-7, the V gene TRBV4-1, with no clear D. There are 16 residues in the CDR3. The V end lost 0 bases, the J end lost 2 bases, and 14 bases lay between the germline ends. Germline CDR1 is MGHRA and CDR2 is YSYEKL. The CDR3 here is CASSQEVPTVTYEQYF. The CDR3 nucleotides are TGCGCCAGCAGCCAAGAGGTACCGACGGTGACCTACGAGCAGTACTTC.

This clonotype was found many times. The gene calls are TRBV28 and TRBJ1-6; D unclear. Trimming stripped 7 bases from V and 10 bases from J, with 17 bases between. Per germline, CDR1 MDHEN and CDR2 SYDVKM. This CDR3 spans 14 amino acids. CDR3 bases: TGTGCCAGCATTGAGGGCACGGCGGTGTCACCCCTCCACTTT. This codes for CASIEGTAVSPLHF.

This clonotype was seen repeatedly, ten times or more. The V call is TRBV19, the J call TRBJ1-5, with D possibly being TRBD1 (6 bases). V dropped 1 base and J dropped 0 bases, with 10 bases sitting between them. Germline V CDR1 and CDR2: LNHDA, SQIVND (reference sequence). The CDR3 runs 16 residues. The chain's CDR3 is CASSIGRTVSNQPQHF. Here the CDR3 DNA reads TGTGCCAGTAGTATAGGTCGGACAGTTAGCAATCAGCCCCAGCATTTT. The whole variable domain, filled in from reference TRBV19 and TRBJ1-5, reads DGGITQSPKYLFRKEGQNVTLSCEQNLNHDAMYWYRQDPGQGLRLIYYSQIVNDFQKGDIAEGYSVSREKKESFPLTVTSAQKNPTAFYLCASSIGRTVSNQPQHFGDGTRLSIL.

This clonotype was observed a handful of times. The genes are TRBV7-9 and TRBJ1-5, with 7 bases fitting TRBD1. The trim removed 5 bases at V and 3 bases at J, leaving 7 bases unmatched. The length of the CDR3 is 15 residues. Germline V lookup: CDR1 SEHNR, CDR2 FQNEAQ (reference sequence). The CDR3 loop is CASSAGDSNNQPQHF. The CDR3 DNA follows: TGTGCCAGCAGCGCAGGGGACAGTAACAATCAGCCCCAGCATTTT.

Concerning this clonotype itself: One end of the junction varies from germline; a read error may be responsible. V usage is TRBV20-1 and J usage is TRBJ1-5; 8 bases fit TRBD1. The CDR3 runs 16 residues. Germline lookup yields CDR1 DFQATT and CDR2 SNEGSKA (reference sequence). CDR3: CSASEAHRGLGQLQHF. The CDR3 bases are TGCAGTGCCTCCGAAGCTCACAGGGGGTTGGGTCAGCTCCAGCATTTT.

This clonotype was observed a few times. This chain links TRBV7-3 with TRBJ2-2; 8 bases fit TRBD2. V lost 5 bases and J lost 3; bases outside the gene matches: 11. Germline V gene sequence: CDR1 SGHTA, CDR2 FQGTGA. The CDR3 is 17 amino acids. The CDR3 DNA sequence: TGTGCCAGCAGCCTCCTTACGGGGGGGCAGGACACCGGGGAGCTGTTTTTT. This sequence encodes CASSLLTGGQDTGELFF.

The CDR3 sequence is CATLDSQNTGELFF. The CDR3 DNA follows: TGTGCCACCCTGGATAGTCAGAACACCGGGGAGCTGTTTTTT. J is TRBJ2-2 and V is TRBV10-3; the D is unclear. CDR1 ENHRY and CDR2 SYGVKD come from the germline V gene. Trimming left V 10 bases short and J 1 base short, with 13 bases between. The CDR3 sequence is 14 residues long.

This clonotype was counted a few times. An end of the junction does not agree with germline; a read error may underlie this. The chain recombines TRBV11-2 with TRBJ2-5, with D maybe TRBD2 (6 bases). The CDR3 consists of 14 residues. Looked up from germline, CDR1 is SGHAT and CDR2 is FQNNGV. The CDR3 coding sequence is TGCGCCAGCAGCTTGGCCGGGAGCGGGGAGACCCAGTACTTC. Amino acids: CASSLAGSGETQYF.

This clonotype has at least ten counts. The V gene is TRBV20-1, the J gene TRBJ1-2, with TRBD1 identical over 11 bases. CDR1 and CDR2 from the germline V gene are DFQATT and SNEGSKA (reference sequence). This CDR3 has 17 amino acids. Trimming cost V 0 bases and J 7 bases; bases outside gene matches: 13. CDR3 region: CSARDLDLGQGASGYTF. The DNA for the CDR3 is TGCAGTGCTAGAGATTTAGATCTAGGACAGGGGGCTTCTGGCTACACCTTC.

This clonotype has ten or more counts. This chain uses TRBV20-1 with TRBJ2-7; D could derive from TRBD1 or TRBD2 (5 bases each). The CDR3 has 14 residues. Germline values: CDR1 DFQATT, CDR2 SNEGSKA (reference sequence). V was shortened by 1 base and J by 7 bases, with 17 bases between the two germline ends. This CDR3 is CSARGGHFTGEQYF. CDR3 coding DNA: TGCAGTGCTAGAGGTGGACACTTCACGGGGGAGCAGTACTTC.

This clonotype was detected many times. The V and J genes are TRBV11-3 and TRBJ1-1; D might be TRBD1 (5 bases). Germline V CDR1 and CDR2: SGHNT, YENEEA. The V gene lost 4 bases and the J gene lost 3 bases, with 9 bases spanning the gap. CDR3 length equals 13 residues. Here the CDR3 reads CASSSTGYTEAFF. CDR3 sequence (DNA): TGTGCCAGCAGCTCCACAGGATACACTGAAGCTTTCTTT.

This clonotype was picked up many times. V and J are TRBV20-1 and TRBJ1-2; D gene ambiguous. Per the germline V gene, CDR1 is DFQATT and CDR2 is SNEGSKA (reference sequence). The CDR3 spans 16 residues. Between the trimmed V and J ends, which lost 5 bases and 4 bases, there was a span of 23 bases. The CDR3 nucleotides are TGCAGTGCTGTTCGAGGGCGGGGTAAATCAAGCTATGGCTACACCTTC. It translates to CSAVRGRGKSSYGYTF.

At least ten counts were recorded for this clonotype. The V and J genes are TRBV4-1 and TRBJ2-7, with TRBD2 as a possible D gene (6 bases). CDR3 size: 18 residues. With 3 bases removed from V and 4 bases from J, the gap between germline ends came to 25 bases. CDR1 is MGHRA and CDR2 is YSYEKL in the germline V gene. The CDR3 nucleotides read TGCGCCAGCAGCCACATCTTCGGAGGGGTGGGAAATCAGTACGAGCAGTACTTC. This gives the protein CASSHIFGGVGNQYEQYF.

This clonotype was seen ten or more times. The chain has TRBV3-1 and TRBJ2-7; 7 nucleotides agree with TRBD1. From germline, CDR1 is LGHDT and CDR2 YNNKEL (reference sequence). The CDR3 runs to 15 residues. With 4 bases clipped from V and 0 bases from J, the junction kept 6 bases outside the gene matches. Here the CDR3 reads CASSPTGTDSYEQYF. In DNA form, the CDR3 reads TGTGCCAGCAGCCCGACAGGGACGGACTCCTACGAGCAGTACTTC.

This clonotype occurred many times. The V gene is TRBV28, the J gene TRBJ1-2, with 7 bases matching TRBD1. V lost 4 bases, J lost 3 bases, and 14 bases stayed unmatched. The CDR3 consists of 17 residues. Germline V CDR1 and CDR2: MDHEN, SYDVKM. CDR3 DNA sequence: TGTGCCAGCAGTTCCCCCCCCTGGGACAGAGATCACTATGGCTACACCTTC. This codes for CASSSPPWDRDHYGYTF.

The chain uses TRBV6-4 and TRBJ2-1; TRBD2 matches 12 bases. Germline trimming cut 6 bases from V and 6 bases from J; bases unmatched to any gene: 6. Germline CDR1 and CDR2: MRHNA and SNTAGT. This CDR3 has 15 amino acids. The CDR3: CASSWTSGEGNEQFF. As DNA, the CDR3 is TGTGCCAGCAGCTGGACTAGCGGGGAGGGCAATGAGCAGTTCTTC.

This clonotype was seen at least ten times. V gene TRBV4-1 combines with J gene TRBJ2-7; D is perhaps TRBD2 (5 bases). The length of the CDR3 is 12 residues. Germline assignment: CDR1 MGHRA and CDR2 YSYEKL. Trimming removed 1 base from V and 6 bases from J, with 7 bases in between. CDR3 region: CASSQGSGEQYF. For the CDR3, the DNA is TGCGCCAGCAGCCAAGGGAGCGGCGAGCAGTACTTC.

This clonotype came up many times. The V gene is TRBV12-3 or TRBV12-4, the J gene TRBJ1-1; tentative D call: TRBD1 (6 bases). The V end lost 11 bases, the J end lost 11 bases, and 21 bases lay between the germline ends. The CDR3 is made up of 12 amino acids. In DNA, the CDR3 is TGTGCCTCTAGGGGGAACCAATTGAAGGCTTTCTTT. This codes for CASRGNQLKAFF.